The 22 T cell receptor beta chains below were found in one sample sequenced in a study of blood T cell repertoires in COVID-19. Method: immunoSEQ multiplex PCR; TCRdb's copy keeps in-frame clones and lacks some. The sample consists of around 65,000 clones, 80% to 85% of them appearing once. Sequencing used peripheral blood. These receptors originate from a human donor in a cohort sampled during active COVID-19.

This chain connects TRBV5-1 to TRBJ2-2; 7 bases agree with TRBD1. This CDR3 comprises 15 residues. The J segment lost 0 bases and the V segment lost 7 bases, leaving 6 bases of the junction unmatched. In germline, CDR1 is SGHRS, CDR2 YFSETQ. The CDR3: CASATGQTNTGELFF. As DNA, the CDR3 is TGCGCCAGCGCCACGGGACAGACGAACACCGGGGAGCTGTTTTTT.

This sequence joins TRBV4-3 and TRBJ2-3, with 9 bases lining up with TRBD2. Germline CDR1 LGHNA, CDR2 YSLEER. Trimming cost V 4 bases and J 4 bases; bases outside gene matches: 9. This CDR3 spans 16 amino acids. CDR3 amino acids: CASSPWRGGGADTQYF. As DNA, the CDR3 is TGCGCCAGCAGCCCCTGGCGGGGGGGTGGGGCAGATACGCAGTATTTT.

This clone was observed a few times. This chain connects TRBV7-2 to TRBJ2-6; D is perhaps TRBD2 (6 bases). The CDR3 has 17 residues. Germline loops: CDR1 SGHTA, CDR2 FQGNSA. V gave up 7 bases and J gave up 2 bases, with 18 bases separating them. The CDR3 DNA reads TGTGCCAGCAAAGGACCCGGAGGGGTCGCTGGGGCCAACGTCCTGACTTTC. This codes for CASKGPGGVAGANVLTF.

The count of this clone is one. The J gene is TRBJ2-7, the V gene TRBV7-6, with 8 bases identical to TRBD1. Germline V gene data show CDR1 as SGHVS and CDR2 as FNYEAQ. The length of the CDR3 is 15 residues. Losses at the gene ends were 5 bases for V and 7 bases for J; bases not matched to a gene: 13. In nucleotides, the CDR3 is TGTGCCAGCAGCCCGAAAACAGGGGGTGAGGGGGAGCAGTACTTC. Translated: CASSPKTGGEGEQYF.

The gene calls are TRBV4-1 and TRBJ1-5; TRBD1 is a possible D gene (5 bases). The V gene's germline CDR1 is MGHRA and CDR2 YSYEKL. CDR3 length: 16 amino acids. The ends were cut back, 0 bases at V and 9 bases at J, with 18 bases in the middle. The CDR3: CASSQENPEWGGPQHF. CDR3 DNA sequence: TGCGCCAGCAGCCAAGAAAACCCCGAGTGGGGCGGGCCCCAGCATTTT.

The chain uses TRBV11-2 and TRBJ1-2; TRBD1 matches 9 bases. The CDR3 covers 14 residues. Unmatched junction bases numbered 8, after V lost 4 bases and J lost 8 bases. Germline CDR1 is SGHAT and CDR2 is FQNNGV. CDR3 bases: TGTGCCAGCAGCTCATTACAGGGGGCGGGAGGCTACACCTTC. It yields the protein CASSSLQGAGGYTF.

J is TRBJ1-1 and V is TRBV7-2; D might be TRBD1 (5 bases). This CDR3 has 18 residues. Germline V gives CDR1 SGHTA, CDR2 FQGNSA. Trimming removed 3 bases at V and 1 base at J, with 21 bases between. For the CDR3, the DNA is TGTGCCAGCAGCTTCCACAAAGCAGAACAGGAATGGAACACTGAAGCTTTCTTT. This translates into CASSFHKAEQEWNTEAFF.

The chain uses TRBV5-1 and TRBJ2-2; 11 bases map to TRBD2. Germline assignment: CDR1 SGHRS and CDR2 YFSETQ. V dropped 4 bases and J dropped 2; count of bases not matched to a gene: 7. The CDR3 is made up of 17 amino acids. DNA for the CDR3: TGCGCCAGCAGCCCTCTAGCGGGGGGTCTTAACACCGGGGAGCTGTTTTTT. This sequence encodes CASSPLAGGLNTGELFF.

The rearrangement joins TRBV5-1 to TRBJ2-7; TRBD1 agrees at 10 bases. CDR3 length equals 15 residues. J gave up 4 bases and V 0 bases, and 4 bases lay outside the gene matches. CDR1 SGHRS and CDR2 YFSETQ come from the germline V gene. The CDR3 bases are TGCGCCAGCAGCTTGGGACAGGGGGCGCCGTACGAGCAGTACTTC. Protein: CASSLGQGAPYEQYF.

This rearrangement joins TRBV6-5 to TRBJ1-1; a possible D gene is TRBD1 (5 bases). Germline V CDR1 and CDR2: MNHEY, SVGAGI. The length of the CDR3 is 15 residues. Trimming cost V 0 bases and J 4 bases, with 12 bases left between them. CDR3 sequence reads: CASSYSQGWATEAFF. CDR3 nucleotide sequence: TGTGCCAGCAGTTACTCCCAGGGTTGGGCCACTGAAGCTTTCTTT.

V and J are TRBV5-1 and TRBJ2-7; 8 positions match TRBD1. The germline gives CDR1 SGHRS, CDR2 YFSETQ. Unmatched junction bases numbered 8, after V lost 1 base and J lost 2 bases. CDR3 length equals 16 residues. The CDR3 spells CASSLSPTGVTYEQYF. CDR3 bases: TGCGCCAGCAGCTTGAGCCCGACAGGGGTTACCTACGAGCAGTACTTC.

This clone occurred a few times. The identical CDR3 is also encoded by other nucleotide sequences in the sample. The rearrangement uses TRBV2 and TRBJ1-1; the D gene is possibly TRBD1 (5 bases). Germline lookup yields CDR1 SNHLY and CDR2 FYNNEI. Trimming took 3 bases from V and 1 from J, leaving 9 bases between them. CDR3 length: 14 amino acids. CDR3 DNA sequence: TGTGCCAGCAGTGAGGCTAGGGGGAACACTGAAGCTTTCTTT. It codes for CASSEARGNTEAFF.

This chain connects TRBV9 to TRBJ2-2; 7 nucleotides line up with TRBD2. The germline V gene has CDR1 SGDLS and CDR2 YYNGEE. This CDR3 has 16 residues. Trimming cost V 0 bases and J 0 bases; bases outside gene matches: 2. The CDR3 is CASSVEGLANTGELFF. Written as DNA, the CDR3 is TGTGCCAGCAGCGTAGAAGGACTAGCGAACACCGGGGAGCTGTTTTTT.

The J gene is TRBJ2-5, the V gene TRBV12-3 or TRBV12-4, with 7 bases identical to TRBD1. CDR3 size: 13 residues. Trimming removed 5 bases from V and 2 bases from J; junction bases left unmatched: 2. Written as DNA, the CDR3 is TGTGCCAGCAGTATCAGGGGGCAAGAGACCCAGTACTTC. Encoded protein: CASSIRGQETQYF.

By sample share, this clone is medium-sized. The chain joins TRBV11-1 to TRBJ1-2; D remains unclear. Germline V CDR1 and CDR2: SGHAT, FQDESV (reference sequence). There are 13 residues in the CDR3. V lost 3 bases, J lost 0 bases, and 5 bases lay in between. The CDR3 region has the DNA TGTGCCAGCAGCTTGGCGGCTAACTATGGCTACACCTTC. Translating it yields CASSLAANYGYTF.

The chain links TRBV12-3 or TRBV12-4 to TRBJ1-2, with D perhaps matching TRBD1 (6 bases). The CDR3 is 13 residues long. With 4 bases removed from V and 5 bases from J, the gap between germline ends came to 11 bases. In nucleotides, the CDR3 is TGTGCCAGCAGTTCCGGACAGCTATATGGCTACACCTTC. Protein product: CASSSGQLYGYTF.

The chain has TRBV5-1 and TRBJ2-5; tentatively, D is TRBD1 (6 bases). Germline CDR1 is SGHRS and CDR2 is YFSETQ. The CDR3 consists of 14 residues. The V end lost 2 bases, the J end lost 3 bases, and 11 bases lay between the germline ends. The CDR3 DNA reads TGCGCCAGCAGCTTCAGGGGCCAAGAAGAGACCCAGTACTTC. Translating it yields CASSFRGQEETQYF.

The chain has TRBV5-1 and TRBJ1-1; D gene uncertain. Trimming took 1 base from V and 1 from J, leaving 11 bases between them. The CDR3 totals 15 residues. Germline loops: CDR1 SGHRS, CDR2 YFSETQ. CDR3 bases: TGCGCCAGCAGCTTGTCTACAGCCGGGAACACTGAAGCTTTCTTT. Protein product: CASSLSTAGNTEAFF.

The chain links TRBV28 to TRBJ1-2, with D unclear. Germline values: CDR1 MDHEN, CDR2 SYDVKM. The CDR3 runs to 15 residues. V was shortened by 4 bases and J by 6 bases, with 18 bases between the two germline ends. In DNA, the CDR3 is TGTGCCAGCAGTTCCCGTGAGAGGGCCCCCCATGGCTACACCTTC. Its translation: CASSSRERAPHGYTF.

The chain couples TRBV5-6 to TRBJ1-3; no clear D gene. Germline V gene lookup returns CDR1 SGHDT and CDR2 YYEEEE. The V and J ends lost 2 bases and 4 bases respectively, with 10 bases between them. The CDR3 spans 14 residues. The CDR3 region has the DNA TGTGCCAGCAGCTTTTTGGGGAGAGGAAACACCATATATTTT. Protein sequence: CASSFLGRGNTIYF.

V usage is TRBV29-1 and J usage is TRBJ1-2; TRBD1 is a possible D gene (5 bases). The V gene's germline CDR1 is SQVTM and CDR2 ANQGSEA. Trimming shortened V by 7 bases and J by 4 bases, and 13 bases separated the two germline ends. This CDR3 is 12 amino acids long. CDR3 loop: CSGGHLGYGYTF. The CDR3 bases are TGCAGCGGTGGACATCTTGGCTATGGCTACACCTTC.

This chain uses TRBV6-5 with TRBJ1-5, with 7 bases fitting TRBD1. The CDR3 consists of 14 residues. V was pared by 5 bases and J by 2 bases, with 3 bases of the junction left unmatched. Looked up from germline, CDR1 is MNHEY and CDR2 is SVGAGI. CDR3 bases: TGTGCCAGCAGTACCGGGACAGGCAATCAGCCCCAGCATTTT. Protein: CASSTGTGNQPQHF.